This section outlines one T cell receptor (beta chain) sequence together with its context. V was pared by 3 bases and J by 5 bases, with 6 bases of the junction left unmatched. CDR3 length: 16 amino acids. This sample was taken from a study of T cells in Graves' hyperthyroidism and ophthalmopathy. The CDR3 regions of TCR beta were amplified from RNA transcripts. The primer set for the first-round RT-PCR of the TCR CDR3 was HTBI. MiXCR was run by TCRdb on the multiplex PCR reads, yielding one entry per CDR3 protein. This table has 600,000 to 900,000 distinct CDR3 sequences, about 17% appearing once. Hyperthyroidism in the patients, aged 18 to 65, was newly diagnosed and under 2 months in duration. Criteria for exclusion of patients were uncontrolled infection, other autoimmune disease, pregnancy or lactation.

The V gene is TRBV12-3 or TRBV12-4, the J gene TRBJ2-1, with 11 bases identical to TRBD2. Sequences were obtained from blood. This sequence originates from a man between 18 and 29 years old with Graves' hyperthyroidism. DNA for the CDR3: TGTGCCAGCAGTTTTACGGGACTAGCGGATCACAATGAGCAGTTCTTC. Its translation is CASSFTGLADHNEQFF.